A single sample is the source of the 9 T cell receptor beta chains below, sequenced in a study of OX40 agonist ivuxolimab in advanced cancers. Some clones are missing from TCRdb's copy, which holds only in-frame ones; the method was immunoSEQ multiplex PCR. This table has about 15,000 clones, about 82% appearing once. The sequences come from CD4+ or CD8+ T cells sorted from blood, collected in a trial of the OX40 agonist ivuxolimab. These TCRs come from an adult with an advanced solid tumor such as melanoma, head and neck, liver or kidney cancer.

The V and J genes are TRBV6-1 and TRBJ2-4; unclear D gene. The CDR3 spans 14 residues. Per germline, CDR1 MNHNS and CDR2 SASEGT. The V end was cut by 7 bases, the J end by 3 bases, with 13 bases between. CDR3 region: CASKELQNKNIQYF. CDR3 in DNA: TGTGCCAGCAAGGAGTTGCAGAACAAAAACATTCAGTACTTC.

V is TRBV28 and J is TRBJ2-5; no clear D. With 5 bases removed from V and 1 base from J, the gap between germline ends came to 8 bases. In germline, CDR1 is MDHEN, CDR2 SYDVKM. CDR3 size: 13 residues. CDR3: CASSPPSQETQYF. The DNA for the CDR3 is TGTGCCAGCAGTCCTCCCTCCCAAGAGACCCAGTACTTC.

The gene calls are TRBV14 and TRBJ2-7, with unresolved D. Trimming took off 4 bases at V and 2 bases at J, with 15 bases between the two ends. CDR1 and CDR2 from the germline V gene are SGHDN and FVKESK. The CDR3 length is 15 residues. CDR3 nucleotides: TGTGCCAGCAGCCCCAGGCTCCTAAAAACCTACGAGCAGTACTTC. This translates into CASSPRLLKTYEQYF.

This CDR3 is CASSLRGSGTEAFF. The CDR3 region has the DNA TGTGCCAGCAGTTTAAGAGGCTCGGGGACTGAAGCTTTCTTT. V gene TRBV27 combines with J gene TRBJ1-1; D gene uncertain. The CDR3 runs to 14 residues. The germline V gene encodes CDR1 MNHEY and CDR2 SMNVEV (reference sequence). V was shortened by 2 bases and J by 5 bases, with 12 bases between the two germline ends.

The chain joins TRBV7-8 to TRBJ2-6; D uncertain. The V gene lost 0 bases and the J gene lost 2 bases, with 5 bases spanning the gap. Germline V gives CDR1 SGHVS, CDR2 FQNEAQ. This CDR3 is built from 15 residues. CDR3 sequence (DNA): TGTGCCAGCAGCTTAGCCCGAGCTGGGGCCAACGTCCTGACTTTC. Translating it yields CASSLARAGANVLTF. The variable domain in full, with the rest retrieved from reference TRBV7-8 and TRBJ2-6, is GAGVSQSPRYKVAKRGQDVALRCDPISGHVSLFWYQQALGQGPEFLTYFQNEAQLDKSGLPSDRFFAERPEGSVSTLKIQRTQQEDSAVYLCASSLARAGANVLTFGAGSRLTVL.

The chain recombines TRBV5-4 with TRBJ2-7; D unresolved. The V end was cut by 0 bases, the J end by 5 bases, with 9 bases between. This CDR3 has 13 residues. In germline, CDR1 is SGHNT, CDR2 YYREEE (reference sequence). CDR3 in amino acids: CASSLVGSHEQYF. As DNA, the CDR3 is TGTGCCAGCAGCTTGGTGGGGTCCCACGAGCAGTACTTC. Drawing the rest from reference TRBV5-4 and TRBJ2-7, the complete variable domain is ETGVTQSPTHLIKTRGQQVTLRCSSQSGHNTVSWYQQALGQGPQFIFQYYREEENGRGNFPPRFSGLQFPNYSSELNVNALELDDSALYLCASSLVGSHEQYFGPGTRLTVT.

The rearrangement uses TRBV10-3 and TRBJ1-5; a weak D match, TRBD1 (6 bases). The CDR3 runs 14 residues. Germline lookup yields CDR1 ENHRY and CDR2 SYGVKD. Trimming took off 8 bases at V and 3 bases at J, with 14 bases between the two ends. The CDR3 nucleotides are TGTGCCATCTCTCCAGGGGTTACCAATCAGCCCCAGCATTTT. It specifies CAISPGVTNQPQHF.

The chain links TRBV4-1 to TRBJ1-2; no clear D gene. The V end was cut by 1 base, the J end by 6 bases, with 12 bases between. The CDR3 has 14 amino acids. CDR1 and CDR2 from the germline V gene are MGHRA and YSYEKL. The CDR3 bases are TGCGCCAGCAGCCAAGTTCACAAAAGGGATGGCTACACCTTC. It is translated as CASSQVHKRDGYTF.

The chain uses TRBV15 and TRBJ2-3; 8 bases are shared with TRBD1. Germline V lookup: CDR1 LNHNV, CDR2 YYDKDF (reference sequence). J lost 0 bases, V lost 2 bases, and 4 bases had no gene match. The CDR3 runs 16 residues. CDR3 in DNA: TGTGCCACCAGCAGACAAACAGGGGGGAGCACAGATACGCAGTATTTT. It specifies CATSRQTGGSTDTQYF.